This T cell receptor (beta chain) was recovered during a study of shared clonotypes between healthy human individuals. Study-wide context: CD4 naive and memory got three plates each, CD8 naive two, CD8 memory one.

TCRdb's table, derived via immunoSEQ multiplex PCR, lists solely in-frame clones and lacks some. The sample shows roughly 2.2 million clones, just under 95% of them seen only once. The authors divided CD4+ cells into CD45RA+ naive and CD45RA-negative memory subsets. The specimen sequenced was naive CD4+ T cells from PBMCs. Described subset: CD45RA+ positively selected. The source is a man aged 18 to 30 in good health. Some clones in this sample may be carry-over from other donors' samples.

CDR3 region: CASSVRAGYEQYF. The CDR3 DNA sequence: TGTGCCAGCAGTGTGAGAGCGGGCTACGAGCAGTACTTC. The chain recombines TRBV6-4 with TRBJ2-7; a weak D match, TRBD2 (6 bases). The germline CDR1 and CDR2 sequences are MRHNA and SNTAGT. This CDR3 spans 13 amino acids. Trimming shortened V by 4 bases and J by 3 bases, and 10 bases separated the two germline ends.